This TCR beta chain stems from a study of TIL therapy for anti-PD-1-resistant metastatic lung cancer. Study context: Tumor harvest preceded PD-1/PD-L1 blockade, followed by nivolumab treatment. Median tumor PD-L1 proportion score was roughly 6%.

The immunoSEQ assay was v3. The repertoire was sequenced with immunoSEQ multiplex PCR; TCRdb's copy has only in-frame clones and lacks some. Among about 44,000 clones listed, around 80% were seen once. Noted time point: pre-treatment sample, taken before nivolumab and TIL therapy. Germline V gene sequence: CDR1 LNHNV, CDR2 YYDKDF (reference sequence). This CDR3 is 12 amino acids long. The V gene lost 1 base and the J gene lost 2 bases, with 2 bases spanning the gap. The starting material was blood, obtained at baseline. This sequence originates from a man aged 70-80 years with non-small cell lung cancer. J is TRBJ2-5 and V is TRBV15; no definite D call. Here the CDR3 reads CATSRGQETQYF. The DNA for the CDR3 is TGTGCCACCAGCAGAGGGCAAGAGACCCAGTACTTC.